One sample yielded the 17 T cell receptor beta chains listed below, sequenced in a study of OX40 agonist ivuxolimab in advanced cancers. Sequenced by immunoSEQ multiplex PCR; TCRdb stores in-frame clones only, minus some. The sample records roughly 50,000 clones, 77% being singletons. Sequences were derived from CD4+ or CD8+ T cells sorted from blood, sampled in a trial of the OX40 agonist ivuxolimab. The receptors originated from an adult with an advanced solid tumor such as melanoma, head and neck, liver or kidney cancer.

This clone was counted between two and nine times. The chain combines TRBV6-5 with TRBJ1-3; D possibly corresponds to TRBD1 (6 bases). The V end lost 2 bases, the J end lost 0 bases, and 8 bases lay between the germline ends. This CDR3 has 15 amino acids. Per germline, CDR1 MNHEY and CDR2 SVGAGI. CDR3 coding DNA: TGTGCCAGCAGTTACGGACAGTTCTCTGGAAACACCATATATTTT. Translation: CASSYGQFSGNTIYF.

The chain recombines TRBV19 with TRBJ1-4; TRBD1 aligns across 10 bases. Looked up from germline, CDR1 is LNHDA and CDR2 is SQIVND (reference sequence). The V segment lost 3 bases and the J segment 8 bases; nucleotides outside the gene matches: 6. The CDR3 runs to 15 residues. Written as DNA, the CDR3 is TGTGCCAGTAGTATGTCAGGGACAGGGGACGAAAAACTGTTTTTT. Its protein product is CASSMSGTGDEKLFF.

The chain couples TRBV9 to TRBJ1-1; 8 positions agree with TRBD1. Germline-derived CDR1 and CDR2 are SGDLS and YYNGEE. J gave up 4 bases and V 4 bases, and 12 bases lay outside the gene matches. The CDR3 loop spans 16 amino acids. CDR3 nucleotide sequence: TGTGCCAGCAGCTATGGGACAGGACGGGGAGGCACTGAAGCTTTCTTT. Its translation: CASSYGTGRGGTEAFF.

V and J are TRBV28 and TRBJ2-1; D might be TRBD1 (6 bases). The CDR3 covers 14 residues. Germline CDR1 is MDHEN and CDR2 is SYDVKM. Trimming shortened V by 7 bases and J by 3 bases, and 13 bases separated the two germline ends. CDR3: CASTPGQDYNEQFF. CDR3 nucleotide sequence: TGTGCCAGCACCCCGGGACAAGACTACAATGAGCAGTTCTTC.

The chain recombines TRBV6-1 with TRBJ2-7; TRBD1 or TRBD2 may be the D gene (5 bases each). Germline loops: CDR1 MNHNS, CDR2 SASEGT. The CDR3 is 14 amino acids. The V end lost 4 bases, the J end lost 3 bases, and 13 bases lay between the germline ends. The CDR3 DNA sequence: TGTGCCAGCAGTGGACTACAGGTTCGCTACGAGCAGTACTTC. Protein product: CASSGLQVRYEQYF.

The chain combines TRBV15 with TRBJ1-5; 8 nucleotides agree with TRBD1. With V trimmed by 0 bases and J by 7 bases, 14 bases remained unmatched. The CDR3 length is 18 residues. CDR1 is LNHNV and CDR2 is YYDKDF in the germline V gene (reference sequence). The CDR3 spells CATSRDLPDRASRQPQHF. DNA for the CDR3: TGTGCCACCAGCAGAGATCTCCCGGACAGGGCCTCTAGGCAGCCCCAGCATTTT.

This clone was observed a few times. The chain combines TRBV7-3 with TRBJ1-6; D call uncertain. Trimming cost V 2 bases and J 9 bases, with 8 bases left between them. CDR1 and CDR2 from the germline V gene are SGHTA and FQGTGA. The CDR3 consists of 13 residues. The CDR3 region has the DNA TGTGCCAGCAGCTTAGTAGAGGGTTCACCCCTCCACTTT. Residues: CASSLVEGSPLHF.

The rearrangement joins TRBV6-5 to TRBJ1-2, with TRBD1 matching 8 bases. The CDR3 sequence is 12 residues long. V gave up 5 bases and J gave up 8 bases; unmatched junction bases: 4. Germline lookup yields CDR1 MNHEY and CDR2 SVGAGI. The CDR3 reads CASSRGQGGYTF. In DNA, the CDR3 is TGTGCCAGCAGTAGAGGACAGGGAGGCTACACCTTC.

The V gene is TRBV5-1, the J gene TRBJ1-4; 7 bases match TRBD1. The CDR3 is 15 residues long. Germline V gene lookup returns CDR1 SGHRS and CDR2 YFSETQ. J lost 7 bases, V lost 3 bases, and 9 bases had no gene match. This CDR3 is CASSSLGTVGEKLFF. The CDR3 DNA reads TGCGCCAGCAGCTCTCTCGGGACAGTCGGTGAAAAACTGTTTTTT.

The rearrangement joins TRBV19 to TRBJ1-2, with TRBD1 identical over 9 bases. Per germline, CDR1 LNHDA and CDR2 SQIVND (reference sequence). The CDR3 is 13 residues long. The V gene end was trimmed by 7 bases and the J gene end by 5 bases; junction bases not matched to a gene: 5. The CDR3 DNA is TGTGCCAGTACAGTCGGACAGGGGTATGGCTACACCTTC. Protein: CASTVGQGYGYTF.

The chain recombines TRBV11-3 with TRBJ1-3; D is unclear. The CDR3 runs 13 residues. Germline V gives CDR1 SGHNT, CDR2 YENEEA. The V end lost 4 bases, the J end lost 2 bases, and 6 bases lay between the germline ends. The DNA of the CDR3 is TGTGCCAGCAGCTCTCTGCCTGGAAACACCATATATTTT. This translates into CASSSLPGNTIYF.

The rearrangement links TRBV10-2 to TRBJ1-3; possible D gene TRBD1, 6 bases. This CDR3 spans 14 amino acids. Germline V gene sequence: CDR1 WSHSY, CDR2 SAAADI. The V end lost 3 bases, the J end lost 4 bases, and 10 bases lay between the germline ends. CDR3 DNA: TGCGCCAGCAGTGACCCAGGGGAAGGAAACACCATATATTTT. Encoded protein: CASSDPGEGNTIYF.

V gene TRBV6-6 combines with J gene TRBJ2-1; 8 bases map to TRBD2. Germline-derived CDR1 and CDR2 are MNHNY and SVGAGI (reference sequence). Trimming cost V 10 bases and J 4 bases; bases outside gene matches: 12. This CDR3 is built from 15 residues. DNA of the CDR3: TGTGCCACCTCAGACGGGGGGGGTGGGTACAATGAGCAGTTCTTC. As protein: CATSDGGGGYNEQFF.

The CDR3 loop reads CASSPLGRRGEKLFF. The CDR3 DNA sequence: TGTGCCAGCAGTCCCCTAGGACGGAGGGGTGAAAAACTGTTTTTT. This chain connects TRBV6-6 to TRBJ1-4, with D possibly matching TRBD1 (5 bases). This CDR3 has 15 amino acids. V was shortened by 5 bases and J by 7 bases, with 17 bases between the two germline ends. Germline CDR1 is MNHNY and CDR2 is SVGAGI (reference sequence).

This clone came up once. This chain joins TRBV7-2 and TRBJ2-1; D possibly matches TRBD1 or TRBD2 (6 bases each). Germline-derived CDR1 and CDR2 are SGHTA and FQGNSA. Trimming stripped 1 base from V and 4 bases from J, with 14 bases between. There are 16 residues in the CDR3. The CDR3 region has the DNA TGTGCCAGCAGCTTAGTGGGGGCGGGGATGTACAATGAGCAGTTCTTC. Amino acid sequence: CASSLVGAGMYNEQFF.

The chain joins TRBV7-2 to TRBJ1-1; D is unresolved. Germline assignment: CDR1 SGHTA and CDR2 FQGNSA. The CDR3 is 15 amino acids. V was pared by 1 base and J by 0 bases, with 9 bases between. CDR3 sequence: CASSLVTVMNTEAFF. In nucleotides, the CDR3 is TGTGCCAGCAGCTTAGTAACAGTAATGAACACTGAAGCTTTCTTT.

The J gene is TRBJ2-5, the V gene TRBV11-2, with 8 bases aligning to TRBD2. The V gene's germline CDR1 is SGHAT and CDR2 FQNNGV. The CDR3 is made up of 15 amino acids. The J segment lost 0 bases and the V segment lost 5 bases, leaving 5 bases of the junction unmatched. CDR3 sequence: CASSALLADQETQYF. CDR3 bases: TGTGCCAGCAGCGCCCTACTAGCGGACCAAGAGACCCAGTACTTC.